Sequencing of this T cell receptor beta chain was carried out in a study of control samples from healthy donors and cancer patients. The CDR3 covers 17 residues. This clone was picked up a small number of times. This table comes from immunoSEQ multiplex PCR, and its TCRdb copy is limited to in-frame clones, with some not included. The sample carries about 110,000 clones, roughly 90% recorded once. Input material: blood. This sequence joins TRBV12-2 and TRBJ2-6; the listed D gene, TRBD2, was not tested against the DNA. TRBV12-2 is annotated as a pseudogene. The TCR was taken from a woman aged 18-35 years in good health. The CDR3 is CASRFRSGGSGANVLTF. CDR3 in DNA: TGTGCAAGTCGCTTTCGATCAGGAGGCTCTGGGGCCAACGTCCTGACTTTC.